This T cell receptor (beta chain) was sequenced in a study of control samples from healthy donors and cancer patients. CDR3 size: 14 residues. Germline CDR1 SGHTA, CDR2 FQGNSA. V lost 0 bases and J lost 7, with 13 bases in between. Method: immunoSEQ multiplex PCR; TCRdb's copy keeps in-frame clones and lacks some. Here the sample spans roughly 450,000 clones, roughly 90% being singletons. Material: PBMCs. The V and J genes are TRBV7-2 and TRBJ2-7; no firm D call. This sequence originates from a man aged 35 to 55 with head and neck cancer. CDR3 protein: CASSLATNNKEQYF. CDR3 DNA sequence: TGTGCCAGCAGCTTAGCGACAAATAATAAAGAGCAGTACTTC.